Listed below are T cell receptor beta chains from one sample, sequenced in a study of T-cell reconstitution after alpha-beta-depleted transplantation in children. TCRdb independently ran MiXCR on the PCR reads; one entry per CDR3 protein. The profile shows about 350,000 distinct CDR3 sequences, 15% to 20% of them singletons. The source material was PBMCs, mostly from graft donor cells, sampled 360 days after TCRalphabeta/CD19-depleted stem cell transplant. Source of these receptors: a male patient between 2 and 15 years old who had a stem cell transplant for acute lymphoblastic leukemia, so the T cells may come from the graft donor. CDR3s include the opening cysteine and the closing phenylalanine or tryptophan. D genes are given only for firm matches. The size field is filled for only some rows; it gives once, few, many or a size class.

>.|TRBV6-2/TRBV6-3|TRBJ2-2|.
CASNPLGGGATGELFF
TGTGCCAGCAACCCTCTCGGGGGAGGTGCCACCGGGGAGCTGTTTTTT
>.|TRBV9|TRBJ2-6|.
CASSVAPVGSGANVLTF
TGTGCCAGCAGCGTAGCCCCCGTGGGCTCTGGGGCCAACGTCCTGACTTTC
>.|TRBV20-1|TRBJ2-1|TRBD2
CSARDRVRTSGRYEQFF
TGCAGTGCTAGAGACCGGGTACGGACTAGCGGGAGGTACGAGCAGTTCTTC
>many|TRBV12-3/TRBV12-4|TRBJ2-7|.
CASSLAGESYEQYF
TGTGCCAGCAGTTTAGCGGGAGAGTCCTACGAGCAGTACTTC
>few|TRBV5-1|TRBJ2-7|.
CASSLGGLREQYF
TGCGCCAGCAGCTTGGGGGGGTTGCGCGAGCAGTACTTC
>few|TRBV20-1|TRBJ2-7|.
CSARKTGVPHEQYF
TGCAGTGCTAGAAAAACGGGAGTCCCCCACGAGCAGTACTTC
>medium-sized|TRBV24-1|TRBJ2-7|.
CATSQGRGYEQYF
TGTGCCACCAGTCAGGGGAGAGGGTACGAGCAGTACTTC
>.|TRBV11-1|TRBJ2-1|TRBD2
CASSTLAGVFLEVSYNEQFF
TGTGCCAGCAGCACCCTAGCGGGAGTCTTTCTTGAAGTTTCCTACAATGAGCAGTTCTTC
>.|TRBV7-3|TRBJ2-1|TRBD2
CASSSGLDNEQFF
TGTGCCAGCAGCTCTGGACTAGACAATGAGCAGTTCTTC
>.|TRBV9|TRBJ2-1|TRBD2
CASSVGVAGTSPQFF
TGTGCCAGCAGCGTCGGGGTAGCGGGTACTTCACCGCAGTTCTTC
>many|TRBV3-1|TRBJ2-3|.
CASSQDPASASTDTQYF
TGTGCCAGCAGCCAAGATCCGGCTAGCGCCAGCACAGATACGCAGTATTTT
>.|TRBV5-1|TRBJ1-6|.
CASSLGDSHSPLHF
TGCGCCAGCAGCTTGGGGGATTCGCATTCACCCCTCCACTTT